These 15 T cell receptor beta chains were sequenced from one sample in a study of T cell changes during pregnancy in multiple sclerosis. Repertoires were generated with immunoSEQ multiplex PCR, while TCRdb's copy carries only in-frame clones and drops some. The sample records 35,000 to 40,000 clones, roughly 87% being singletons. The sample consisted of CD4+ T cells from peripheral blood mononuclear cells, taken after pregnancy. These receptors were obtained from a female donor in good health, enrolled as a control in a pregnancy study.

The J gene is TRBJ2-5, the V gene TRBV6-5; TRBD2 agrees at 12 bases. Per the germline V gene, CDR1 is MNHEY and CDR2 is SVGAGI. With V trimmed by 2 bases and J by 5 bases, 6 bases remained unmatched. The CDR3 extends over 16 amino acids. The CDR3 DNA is TGTGCCAGCAGTTACCCGACTAGCGGGGGACGGGAGACCCAGTACTTC. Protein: CASSYPTSGGRETQYF.

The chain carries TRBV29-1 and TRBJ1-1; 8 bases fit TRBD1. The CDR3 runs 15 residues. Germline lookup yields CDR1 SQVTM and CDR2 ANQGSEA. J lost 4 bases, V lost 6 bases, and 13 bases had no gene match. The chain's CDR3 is CSVSKTGVGSTEAFF. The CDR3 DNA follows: TGCAGCGTCTCCAAGACAGGGGTGGGAAGCACTGAAGCTTTCTTT.

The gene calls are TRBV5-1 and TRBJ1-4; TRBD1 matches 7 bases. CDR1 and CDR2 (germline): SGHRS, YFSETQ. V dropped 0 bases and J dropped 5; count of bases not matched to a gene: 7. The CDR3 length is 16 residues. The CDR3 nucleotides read TGCGCCAGCAGCTTGGGTGGGACAGAACAGAATGAAAAACTGTTTTTT. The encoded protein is CASSLGGTEQNEKLFF.

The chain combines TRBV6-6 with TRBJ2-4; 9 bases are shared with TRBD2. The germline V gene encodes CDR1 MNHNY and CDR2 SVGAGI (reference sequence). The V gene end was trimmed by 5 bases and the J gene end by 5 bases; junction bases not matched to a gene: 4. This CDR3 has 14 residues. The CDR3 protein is CASSLRGGENIQYF. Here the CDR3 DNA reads TGTGCCAGCAGTCTACGCGGGGGGGAAAACATTCAGTACTTC.

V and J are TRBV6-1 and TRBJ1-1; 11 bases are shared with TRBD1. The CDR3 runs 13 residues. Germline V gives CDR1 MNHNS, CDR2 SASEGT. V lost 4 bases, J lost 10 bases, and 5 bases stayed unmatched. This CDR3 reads CASSAGTGGIAFF. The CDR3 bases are TGTGCCAGCAGTGCGGGGACAGGGGGGATAGCTTTCTTT.

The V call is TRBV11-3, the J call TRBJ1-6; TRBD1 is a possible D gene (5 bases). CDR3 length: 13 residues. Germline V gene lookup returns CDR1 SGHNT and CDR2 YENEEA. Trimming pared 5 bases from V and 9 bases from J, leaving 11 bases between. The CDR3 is CASSLMGGSPLHF. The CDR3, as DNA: TGTGCCAGCAGCCTCATGGGGGGTTCACCCCTCCACTTT.

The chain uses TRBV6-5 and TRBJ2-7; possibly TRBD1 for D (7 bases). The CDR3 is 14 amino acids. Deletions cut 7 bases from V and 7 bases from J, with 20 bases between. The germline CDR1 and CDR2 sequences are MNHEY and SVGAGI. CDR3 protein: CASTRDSLEGEQYF. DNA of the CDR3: TGTGCCAGCACCCGGGACAGCTTGGAGGGGGAGCAGTACTTC.

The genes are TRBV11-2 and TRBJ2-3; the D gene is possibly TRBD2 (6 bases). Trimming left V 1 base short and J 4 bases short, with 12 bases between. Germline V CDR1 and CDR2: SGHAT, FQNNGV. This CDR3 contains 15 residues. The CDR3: CASSLGLTSPDTQYF. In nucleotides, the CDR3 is TGTGCCAGCAGCTTAGGTCTGACTAGTCCAGATACGCAGTATTTT.

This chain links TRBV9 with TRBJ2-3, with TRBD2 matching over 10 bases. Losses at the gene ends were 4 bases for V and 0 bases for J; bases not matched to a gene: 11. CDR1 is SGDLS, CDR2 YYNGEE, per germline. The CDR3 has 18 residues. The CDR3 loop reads CASSRGSGGLPSTDTQYF. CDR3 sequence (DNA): TGTGCCAGCAGCCGAGGTAGCGGGGGGCTCCCTAGCACAGATACGCAGTATTTT. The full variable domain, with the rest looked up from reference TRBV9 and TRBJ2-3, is DSGVTQTPKHLITATGQRVTLRCSPRSGDLSVYWYQQSLDQGLQFLIQYYNGEERAKGNILERFSAQQFPDLHSELNLSSLELGDSALYFCASSRGSGGLPSTDTQYFGPGTRLTVL.

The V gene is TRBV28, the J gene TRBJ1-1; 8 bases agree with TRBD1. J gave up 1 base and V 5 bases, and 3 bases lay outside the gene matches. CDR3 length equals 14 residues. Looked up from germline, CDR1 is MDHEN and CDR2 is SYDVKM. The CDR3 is CASSTGTGNTEAFF. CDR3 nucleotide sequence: TGTGCCAGCAGTACCGGGACAGGGAACACTGAAGCTTTCTTT.

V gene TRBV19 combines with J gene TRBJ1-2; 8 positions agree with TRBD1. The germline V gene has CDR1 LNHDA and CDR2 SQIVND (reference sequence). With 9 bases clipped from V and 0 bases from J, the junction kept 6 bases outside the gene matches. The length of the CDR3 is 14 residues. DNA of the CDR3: TGTGCCAGCAGCAGACAGGGGCCTAACTATGGCTACACCTTC. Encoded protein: CASSRQGPNYGYTF.

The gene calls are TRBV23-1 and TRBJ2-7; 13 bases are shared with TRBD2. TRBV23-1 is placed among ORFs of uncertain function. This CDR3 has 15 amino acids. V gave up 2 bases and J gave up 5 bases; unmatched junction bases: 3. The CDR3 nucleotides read TGCGCCAGCAGTCAAACTAGCGGGGGGGCCGACGAGCAGTACTTC. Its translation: CASSQTSGGADEQYF.

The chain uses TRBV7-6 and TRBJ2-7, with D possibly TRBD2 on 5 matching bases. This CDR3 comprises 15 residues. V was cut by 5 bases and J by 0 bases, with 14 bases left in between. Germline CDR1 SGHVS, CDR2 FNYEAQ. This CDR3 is CASSPNPGNSYEQYF. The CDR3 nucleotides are TGTGCCAGCAGCCCAAATCCCGGGAACTCCTACGAGCAGTACTTC. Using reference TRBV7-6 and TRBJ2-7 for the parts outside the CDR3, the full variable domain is GAGVSQSPRYKVTKRGQDVALRCDPISGHVSLYWYRQALGQGPEFLTYFNYEAQQDKSGLPNDRFSAERPEGSISTLTIQRTEQRDSAMYRCASSPNPGNSYEQYFGPGTRLTVT.

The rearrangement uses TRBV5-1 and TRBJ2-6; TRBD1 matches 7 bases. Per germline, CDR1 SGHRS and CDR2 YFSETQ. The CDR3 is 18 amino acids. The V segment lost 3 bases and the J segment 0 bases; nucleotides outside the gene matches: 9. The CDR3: CASSSQGPSFSGANVLTF. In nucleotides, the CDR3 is TGCGCCAGCAGCTCACAGGGGCCCTCCTTCTCTGGGGCCAACGTCCTGACTTTC.

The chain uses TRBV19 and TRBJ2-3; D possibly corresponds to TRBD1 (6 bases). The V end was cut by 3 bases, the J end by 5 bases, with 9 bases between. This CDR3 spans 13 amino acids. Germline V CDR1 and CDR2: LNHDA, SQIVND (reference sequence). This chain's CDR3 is CASSMGRGDTQYF. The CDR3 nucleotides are TGTGCCAGTAGTATGGGCAGGGGAGATACGCAGTATTTT.